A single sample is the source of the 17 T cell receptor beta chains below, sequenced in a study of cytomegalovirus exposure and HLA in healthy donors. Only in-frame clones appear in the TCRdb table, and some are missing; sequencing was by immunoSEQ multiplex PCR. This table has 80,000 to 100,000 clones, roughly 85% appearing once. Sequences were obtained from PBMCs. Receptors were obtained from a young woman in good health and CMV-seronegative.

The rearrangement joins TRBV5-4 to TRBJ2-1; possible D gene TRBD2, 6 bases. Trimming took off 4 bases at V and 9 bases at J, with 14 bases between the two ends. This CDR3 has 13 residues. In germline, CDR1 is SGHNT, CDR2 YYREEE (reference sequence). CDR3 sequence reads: CASSAEAGGEQFF. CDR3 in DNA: TGTGCCAGCAGCGCTGAAGCGGGCGGTGAGCAGTTCTTC.

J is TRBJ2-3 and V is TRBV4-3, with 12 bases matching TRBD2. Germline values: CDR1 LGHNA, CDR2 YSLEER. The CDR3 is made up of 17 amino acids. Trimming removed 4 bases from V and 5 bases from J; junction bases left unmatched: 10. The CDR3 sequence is CASSRGASGREEDTQYF. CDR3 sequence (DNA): TGCGCCAGCAGCCGGGGGGCTAGCGGGAGGGAGGAAGATACGCAGTATTTT.

CDR3 residues: CASSPRTSGTYEQYF. DNA of the CDR3: TGTGCCAGCTCACCACGGACTAGCGGGACCTACGAGCAGTACTTC. V and J are TRBV18 and TRBJ2-7; 12 bases are shared with TRBD2. The CDR3 loop spans 15 amino acids. The junction had 0 bases not matched to a gene; V was cut back by 1 base and J by 2 bases. Germline V lookup: CDR1 KGHSH, CDR2 LQKENI.

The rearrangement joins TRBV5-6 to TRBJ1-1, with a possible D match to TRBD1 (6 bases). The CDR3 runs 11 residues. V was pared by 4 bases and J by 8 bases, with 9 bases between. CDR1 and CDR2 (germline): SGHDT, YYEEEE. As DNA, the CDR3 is TGTGCCAGCAGCGTCACAGGGGAAGCTTTCTTT. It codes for CASSVTGEAFF.

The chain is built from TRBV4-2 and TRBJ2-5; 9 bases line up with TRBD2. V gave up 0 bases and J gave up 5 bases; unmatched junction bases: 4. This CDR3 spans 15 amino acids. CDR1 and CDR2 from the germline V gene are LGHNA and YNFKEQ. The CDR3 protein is CASSQEWTSVETQYF. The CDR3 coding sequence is TGTGCCAGCAGCCAAGAGTGGACTAGCGTTGAGACCCAGTACTTC.

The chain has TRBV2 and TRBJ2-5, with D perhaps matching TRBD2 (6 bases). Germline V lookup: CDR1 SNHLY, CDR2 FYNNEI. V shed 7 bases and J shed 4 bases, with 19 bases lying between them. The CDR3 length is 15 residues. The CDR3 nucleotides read TGTGCCAGCAAACGACTAGGCTTGGTACTAGAGACCCAGTACTTC. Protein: CASKRLGLVLETQYF.

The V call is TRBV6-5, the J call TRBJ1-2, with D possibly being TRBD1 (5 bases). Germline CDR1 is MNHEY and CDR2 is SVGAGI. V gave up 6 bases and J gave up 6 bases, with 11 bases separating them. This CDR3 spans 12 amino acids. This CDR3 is CASRPGNHGYTF. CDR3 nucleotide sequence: TGTGCCAGCAGGCCAGGGAACCATGGCTACACCTTC.

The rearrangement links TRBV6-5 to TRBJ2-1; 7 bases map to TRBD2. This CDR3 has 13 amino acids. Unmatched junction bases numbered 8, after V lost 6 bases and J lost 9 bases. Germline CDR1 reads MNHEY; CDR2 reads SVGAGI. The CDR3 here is CASSPSGAPEQFF. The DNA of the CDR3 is TGTGCCAGCAGCCCTAGCGGAGCGCCTGAGCAGTTCTTC.

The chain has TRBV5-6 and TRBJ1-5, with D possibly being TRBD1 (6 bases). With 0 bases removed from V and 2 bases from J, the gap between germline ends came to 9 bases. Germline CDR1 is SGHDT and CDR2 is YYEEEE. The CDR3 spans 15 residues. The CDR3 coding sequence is TGTGCCAGCAGCTTGGCTAGACAGGGCAATCAGCCCCAGCATTTT. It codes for CASSLARQGNQPQHF.

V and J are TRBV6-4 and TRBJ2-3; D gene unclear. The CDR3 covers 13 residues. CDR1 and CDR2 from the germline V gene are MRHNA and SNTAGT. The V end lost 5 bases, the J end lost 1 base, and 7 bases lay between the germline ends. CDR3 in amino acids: CASSLGGTDTQYF. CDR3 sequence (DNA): TGTGCCAGCAGTTTAGGAGGCACAGATACGCAGTATTTT.

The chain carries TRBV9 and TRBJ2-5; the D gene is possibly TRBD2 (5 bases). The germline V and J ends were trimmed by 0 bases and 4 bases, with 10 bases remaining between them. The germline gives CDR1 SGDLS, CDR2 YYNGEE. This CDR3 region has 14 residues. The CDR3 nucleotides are TGTGCCAGCAGCGTAGGTTCTAGCAGAGAGACCCAGTACTTC. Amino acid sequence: CASSVGSSRETQYF.

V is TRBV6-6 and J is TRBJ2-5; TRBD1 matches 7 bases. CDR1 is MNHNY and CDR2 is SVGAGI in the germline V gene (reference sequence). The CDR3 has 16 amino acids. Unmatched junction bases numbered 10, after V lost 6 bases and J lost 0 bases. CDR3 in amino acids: CASSPGTAWYQETQYF. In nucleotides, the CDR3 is TGTGCCAGCAGCCCCGGGACAGCTTGGTACCAAGAGACCCAGTACTTC.

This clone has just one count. The CDR3 region has the DNA TGTGCCAGCAGTTCTCCCGGCCCTGACAGGCCCAATGAGCAGTTCTTC. Translated: CASSSPGPDRPNEQFF. The chain carries TRBV28 and TRBJ2-1; weak D call: TRBD1 (6 bases). V was pared by 4 bases and J by 6 bases, with 19 bases between. In germline, CDR1 is MDHEN, CDR2 SYDVKM. The CDR3 contains 16 residues. The full variable domain, rest sourced from reference TRBV28 and TRBJ2-1, is DVKVTQSSRYLVKRTGEKVFLECVQDMDHENMFWYRQDPGLGLRLIYFSYDVKMKEKGDIPEGYSVSREKKERFSLILESASTNQTSMYLCASSSPGPDRPNEQFFGPGTRLTVL.

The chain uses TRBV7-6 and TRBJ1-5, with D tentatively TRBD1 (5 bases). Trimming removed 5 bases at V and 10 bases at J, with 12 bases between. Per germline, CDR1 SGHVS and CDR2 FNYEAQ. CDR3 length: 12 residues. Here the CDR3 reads CASSMIQGPQHF. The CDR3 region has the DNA TGTGCCAGCAGCATGATCCAGGGTCCCCAGCATTTT.

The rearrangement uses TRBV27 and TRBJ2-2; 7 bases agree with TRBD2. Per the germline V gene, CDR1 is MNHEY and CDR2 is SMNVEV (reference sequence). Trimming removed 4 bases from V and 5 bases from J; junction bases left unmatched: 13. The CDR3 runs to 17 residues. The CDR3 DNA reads TGTGCCAGCAGTTCCCCTCGGAGGCGGGAGAGGACCGGGGAGCTGTTTTTT. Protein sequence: CASSSPRRRERTGELFF.

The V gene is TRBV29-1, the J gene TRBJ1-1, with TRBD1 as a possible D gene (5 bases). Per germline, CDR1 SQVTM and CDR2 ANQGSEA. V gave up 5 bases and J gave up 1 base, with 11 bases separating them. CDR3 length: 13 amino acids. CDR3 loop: CSVQQGPNTEAFF. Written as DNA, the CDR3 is TGCAGCGTTCAGCAGGGCCCGAACACTGAAGCTTTCTTT.

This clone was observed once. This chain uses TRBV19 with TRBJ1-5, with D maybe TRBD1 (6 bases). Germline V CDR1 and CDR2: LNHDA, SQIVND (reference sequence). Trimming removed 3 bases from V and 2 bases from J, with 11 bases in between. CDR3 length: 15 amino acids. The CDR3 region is CASSIRGSGNQPQHF. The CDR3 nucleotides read TGTGCCAGTAGTATCAGGGGTTCCGGCAATCAGCCCCAGCATTTT.